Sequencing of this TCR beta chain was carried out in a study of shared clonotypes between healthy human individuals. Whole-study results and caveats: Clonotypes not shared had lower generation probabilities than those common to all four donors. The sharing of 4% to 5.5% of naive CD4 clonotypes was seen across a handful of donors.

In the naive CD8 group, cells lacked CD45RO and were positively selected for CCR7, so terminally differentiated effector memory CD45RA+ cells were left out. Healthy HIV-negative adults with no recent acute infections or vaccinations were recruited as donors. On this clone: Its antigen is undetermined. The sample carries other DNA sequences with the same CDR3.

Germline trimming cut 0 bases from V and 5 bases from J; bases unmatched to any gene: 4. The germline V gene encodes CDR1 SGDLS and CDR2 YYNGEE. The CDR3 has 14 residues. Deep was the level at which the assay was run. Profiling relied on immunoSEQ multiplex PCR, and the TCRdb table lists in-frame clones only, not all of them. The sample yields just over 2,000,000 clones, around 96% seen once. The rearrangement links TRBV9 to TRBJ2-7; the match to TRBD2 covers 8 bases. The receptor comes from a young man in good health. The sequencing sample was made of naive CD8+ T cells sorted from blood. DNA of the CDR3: TGTGCCAGCAGCGTAGCGGGAGGGCCCCACGAGCAGTACTTC. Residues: CASSVAGGPHEQYF.